This entry lists 5 T cell receptor beta chains sequenced from one sample in a study of glioma-infiltrating T cells after dendritic cell vaccination. Sequenced by immunoSEQ multiplex PCR; TCRdb stores in-frame clones only, minus some. This sample has 85,000 to 100,000 clones, with 80% found just once. Documented time point: after dendritic cell vaccination, including at tumor progression/relapse. The input for sequencing was blood, taken after dendritic cell vaccination. Source of these receptors: a human donor with glioblastoma.

J is TRBJ1-2 and V is TRBV12-5, with D unresolved. Per the germline V gene, CDR1 is LGHNT and CDR2 is FRNRAP. Trimming pared 3 bases from V and 8 bases from J, leaving 10 bases between. The CDR3 extends over 12 amino acids. CDR3 DNA sequence: TGTGCTAGTGGTTTTAGCGGATGGGGCTACACCTTC. Translated: CASGFSGWGYTF. The full variable domain, its missing parts supplied by reference TRBV12-5 and TRBJ1-2, is DARVTQTPRHKVTEMGQEVTMRCQPILGHNTVFWYRQTMMQGLELLAYFRNRAPLDDSGMPKDRFSAEMPDATLATLKIQPSEPRDSAVYFCASGFSGWGYTFGSGTRLTVV.

CDR3 region: CAWSRRATYNEQFF. In DNA, the CDR3 is TGTGCCTGGAGTAGGAGGGCCACCTACAATGAGCAGTTCTTC. The V and J genes are TRBV30 and TRBJ2-1; possible D gene TRBD2, 6 bases. The CDR3 covers 14 residues. Germline V gene data show CDR1 as GTSNPN and CDR2 as SVGIG (reference sequence). With 2 bases removed from V and 2 bases from J, the gap between germline ends came to 10 bases.

The CDR3: CASSPATSGGRTDTQYF. Written as DNA, the CDR3 is TGCGCCAGCAGCCCCGCGACTAGCGGGGGCCGCACAGATACGCAGTATTTT. The chain joins TRBV5-1 to TRBJ2-3, with 12 nucleotides matching TRBD2. With 4 bases clipped from V and 1 base from J, the junction kept 7 bases outside the gene matches. This CDR3 has 17 amino acids. Germline V gene lookup returns CDR1 SGHRS and CDR2 YFSETQ.

The chain uses TRBV19 and TRBJ1-1, with 8 bases lining up with TRBD1. Germline V gene lookup returns CDR1 LNHDA and CDR2 SQIVND (reference sequence). CDR3 length: 14 residues. Unmatched junction bases numbered 8, after V lost 5 bases and J lost 6 bases. The CDR3 is CASSSTGVSAEAFF. For the CDR3, the DNA is TGTGCCAGTAGTTCGACAGGGGTGTCGGCTGAAGCTTTCTTT.

The sample holds one count of this clone. This chain connects TRBV2 to TRBJ1-1, with 7 bases matching TRBD1. The CDR3 has 13 residues. Losses at the gene ends were 4 bases for V and 5 bases for J; bases not matched to a gene: 4. The germline gives CDR1 SNHLY, CDR2 FYNNEI. The DNA for the CDR3 is TGTGCCAGCAGTGCCAGGGGGTGGACTGAAGCTTTCTTT. Translating gives CASSARGWTEAFF.